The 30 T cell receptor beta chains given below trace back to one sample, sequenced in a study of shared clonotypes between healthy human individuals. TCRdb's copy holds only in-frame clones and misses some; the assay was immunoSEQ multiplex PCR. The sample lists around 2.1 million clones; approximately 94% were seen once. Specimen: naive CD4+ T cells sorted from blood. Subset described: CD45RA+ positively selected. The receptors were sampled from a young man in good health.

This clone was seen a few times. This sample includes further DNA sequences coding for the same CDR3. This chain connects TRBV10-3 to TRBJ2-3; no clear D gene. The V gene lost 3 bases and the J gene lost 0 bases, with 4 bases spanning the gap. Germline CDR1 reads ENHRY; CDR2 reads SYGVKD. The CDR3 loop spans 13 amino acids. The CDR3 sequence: CAISEGSTDTQYF. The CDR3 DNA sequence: TGTGCCATCAGTGAAGGGAGCACAGATACGCAGTATTTT.

As DNA, the CDR3 is TGTGCCAGCAGCTTAACATCGATGAACACTGAAGCTTTCTTT. Translating it yields CASSLTSMNTEAFF. The rearrangement joins TRBV11-2 to TRBJ1-1; D unclear. Trimming stripped 2 bases from V and 0 bases from J, with 7 bases between. This CDR3 is 14 amino acids long. The germline CDR1 and CDR2 sequences are SGHAT and FQNNGV.

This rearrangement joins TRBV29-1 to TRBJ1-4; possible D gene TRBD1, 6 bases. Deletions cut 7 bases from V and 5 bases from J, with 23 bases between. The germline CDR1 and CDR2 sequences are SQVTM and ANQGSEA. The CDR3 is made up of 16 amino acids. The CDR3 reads CSAEDSTRAGNEKLFF. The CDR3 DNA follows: TGCAGCGCGGAGGACAGCACTAGAGCCGGAAATGAAAAACTGTTTTTT.

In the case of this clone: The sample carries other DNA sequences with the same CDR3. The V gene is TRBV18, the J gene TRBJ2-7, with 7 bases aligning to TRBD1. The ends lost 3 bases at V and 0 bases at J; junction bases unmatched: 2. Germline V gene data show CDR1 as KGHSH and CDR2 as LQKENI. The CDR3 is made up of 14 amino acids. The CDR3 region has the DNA TGTGCCAGCTCACCGGGACAGCCCTCCTACGAGCAGTACTTC. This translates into CASSPGQPSYEQYF. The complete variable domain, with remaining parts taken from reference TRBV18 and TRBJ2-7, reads NAGVMQNPRHLVRRRGQEARLRCSPMKGHSHVYWYRQLPEEGLKFMVYLQKENIIDESGMPKERFSAEFPKEGPSILRIQQVVRGDSAAYFCASSPGQPSYEQYFGPGTRLTVT.

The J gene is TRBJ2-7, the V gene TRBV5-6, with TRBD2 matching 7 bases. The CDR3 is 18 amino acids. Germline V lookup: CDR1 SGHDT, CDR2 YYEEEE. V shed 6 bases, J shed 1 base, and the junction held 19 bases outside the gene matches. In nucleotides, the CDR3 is TGTGCCAGCAACGCACCGGGACTACTAATTGGGTCTTCCTACGAGCAGTACTTC. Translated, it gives CASNAPGLLIGSSYEQYF.

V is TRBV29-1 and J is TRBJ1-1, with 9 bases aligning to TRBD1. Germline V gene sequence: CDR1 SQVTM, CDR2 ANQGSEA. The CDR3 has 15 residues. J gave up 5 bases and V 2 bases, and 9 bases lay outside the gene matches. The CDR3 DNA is TGCAGCGTTGAACGGGGGACAGGGTTTAGGACTGAAGCTTTCTTT. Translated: CSVERGTGFRTEAFF.

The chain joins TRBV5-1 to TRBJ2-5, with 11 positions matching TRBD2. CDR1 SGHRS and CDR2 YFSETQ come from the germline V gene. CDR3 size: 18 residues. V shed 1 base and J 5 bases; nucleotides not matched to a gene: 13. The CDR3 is CASSLSASGGIYGETQYF. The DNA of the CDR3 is TGCGCCAGCAGCTTGTCGGCTAGCGGGGGGATATATGGGGAGACCCAGTACTTC.

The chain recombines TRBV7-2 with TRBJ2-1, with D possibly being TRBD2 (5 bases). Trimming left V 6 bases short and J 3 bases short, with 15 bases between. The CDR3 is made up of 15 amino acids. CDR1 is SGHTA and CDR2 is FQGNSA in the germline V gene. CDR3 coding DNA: TGTGCCAGCAGTCCCGGGAACAGCGTCTACAATGAGCAGTTCTTC. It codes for CASSPGNSVYNEQFF.

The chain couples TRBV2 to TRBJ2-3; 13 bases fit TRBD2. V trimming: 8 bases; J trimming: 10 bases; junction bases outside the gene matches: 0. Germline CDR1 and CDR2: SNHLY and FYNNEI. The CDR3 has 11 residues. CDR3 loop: CASGTSGAQYF. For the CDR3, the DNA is TGTGCCAGCGGGACTAGCGGGGCGCAGTATTTT.

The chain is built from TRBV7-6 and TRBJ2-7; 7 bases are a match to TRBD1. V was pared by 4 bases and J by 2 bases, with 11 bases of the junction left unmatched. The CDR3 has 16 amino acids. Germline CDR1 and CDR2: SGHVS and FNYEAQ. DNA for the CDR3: TGTGCCAGCAGCTCCCCTGGACAGGCGAAACCCTACGAGCAGTACTTC. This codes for CASSSPGQAKPYEQYF.

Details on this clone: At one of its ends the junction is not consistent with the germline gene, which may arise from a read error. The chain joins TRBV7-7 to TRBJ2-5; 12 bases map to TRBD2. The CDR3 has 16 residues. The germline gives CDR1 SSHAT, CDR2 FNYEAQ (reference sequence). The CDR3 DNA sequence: TGTGCTAGCAGCTCACTAGCGGGAGGATCTCAAGAGACCCAGTACTTC. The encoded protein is CASSSLAGGSQETQYF.

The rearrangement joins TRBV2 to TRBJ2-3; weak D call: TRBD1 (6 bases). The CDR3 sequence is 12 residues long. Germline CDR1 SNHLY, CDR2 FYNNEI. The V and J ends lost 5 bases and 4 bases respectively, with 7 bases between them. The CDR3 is CASSRQADTQYF. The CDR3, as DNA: TGTGCCAGCAGTCGACAGGCAGATACGCAGTATTTT. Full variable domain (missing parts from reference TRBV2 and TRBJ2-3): EPEVTQTPSHQVTQMGQEVILRCVPISNHLYFYWYRQILGQKVEFLVSFYNNEISEKSEIFDDQFSVERPDGSNFTLKIRSTKLEDSAMYFCASSRQADTQYFGPGTRLTVL.

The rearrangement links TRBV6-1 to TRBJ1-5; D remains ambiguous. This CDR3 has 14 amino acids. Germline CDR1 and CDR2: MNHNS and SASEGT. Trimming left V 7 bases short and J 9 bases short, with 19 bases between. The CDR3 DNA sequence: TGTGCCAGCAACCCCGGACCGACGCTTGGGCCCCAGCATTTT. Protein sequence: CASNPGPTLGPQHF.

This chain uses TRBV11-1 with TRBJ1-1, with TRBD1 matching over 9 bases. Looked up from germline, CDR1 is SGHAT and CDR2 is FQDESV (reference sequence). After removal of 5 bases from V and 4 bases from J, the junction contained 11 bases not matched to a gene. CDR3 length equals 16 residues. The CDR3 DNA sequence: TGTGCCAGCAGCGATGACAGGGGGGCCGTGGGCACTGAAGCTTTCTTT. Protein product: CASSDDRGAVGTEAFF.

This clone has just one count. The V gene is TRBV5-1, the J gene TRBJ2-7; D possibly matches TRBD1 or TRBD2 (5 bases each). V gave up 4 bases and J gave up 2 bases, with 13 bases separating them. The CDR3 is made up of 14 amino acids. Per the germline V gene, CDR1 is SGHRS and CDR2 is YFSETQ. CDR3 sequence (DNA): TGCGCCAGCAGCCTTCGGGACGCACCCTACGAGCAGTACTTC. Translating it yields CASSLRDAPYEQYF.

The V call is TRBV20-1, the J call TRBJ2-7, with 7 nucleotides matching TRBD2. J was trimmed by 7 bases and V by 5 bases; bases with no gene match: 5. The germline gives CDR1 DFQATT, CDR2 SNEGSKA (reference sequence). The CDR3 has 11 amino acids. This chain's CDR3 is CSAGGVREQYF. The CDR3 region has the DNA TGCAGTGCTGGGGGGGTGCGTGAGCAGTACTTC.

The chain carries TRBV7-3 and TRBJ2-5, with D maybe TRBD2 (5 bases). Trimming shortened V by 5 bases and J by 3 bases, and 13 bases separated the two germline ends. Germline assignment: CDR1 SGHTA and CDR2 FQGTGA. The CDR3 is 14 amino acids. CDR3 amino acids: CASSMTGSEETQYF. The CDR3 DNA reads TGTGCCAGCAGCATGACGGGTAGCGAAGAGACCCAGTACTTC.

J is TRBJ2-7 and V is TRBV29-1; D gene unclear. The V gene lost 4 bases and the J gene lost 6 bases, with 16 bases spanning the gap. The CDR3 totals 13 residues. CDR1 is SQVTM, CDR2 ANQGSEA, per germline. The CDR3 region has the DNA TGCAGCGTTGTGACGGGTCGACTGGGCGAGCAGTACTTC. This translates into CSVVTGRLGEQYF.

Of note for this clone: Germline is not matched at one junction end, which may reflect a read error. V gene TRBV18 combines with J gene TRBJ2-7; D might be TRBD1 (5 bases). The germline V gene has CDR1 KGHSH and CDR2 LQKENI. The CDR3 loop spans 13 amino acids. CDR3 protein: CASSLNFREGCLF. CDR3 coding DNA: TGTGCCAGCTCACTAAACTTCAGGGAAGGGTGCCTCTTC.

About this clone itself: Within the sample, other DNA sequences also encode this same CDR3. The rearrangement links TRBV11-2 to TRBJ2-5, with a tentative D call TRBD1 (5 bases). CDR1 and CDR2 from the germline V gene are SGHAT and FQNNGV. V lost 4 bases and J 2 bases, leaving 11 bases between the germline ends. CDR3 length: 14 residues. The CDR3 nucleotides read TGTGCCAGCAGCTCCGCTAGGACACAAGAGACCCAGTACTTC. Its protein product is CASSSARTQETQYF.

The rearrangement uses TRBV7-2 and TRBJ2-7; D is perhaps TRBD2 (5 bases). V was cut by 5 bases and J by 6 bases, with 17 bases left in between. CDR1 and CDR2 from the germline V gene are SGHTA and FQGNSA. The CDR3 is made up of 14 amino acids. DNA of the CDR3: TGTGCCAGCAGCGAAACTAGGTCCTCAGCCGAGCAGTACTTC. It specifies CASSETRSSAEQYF.

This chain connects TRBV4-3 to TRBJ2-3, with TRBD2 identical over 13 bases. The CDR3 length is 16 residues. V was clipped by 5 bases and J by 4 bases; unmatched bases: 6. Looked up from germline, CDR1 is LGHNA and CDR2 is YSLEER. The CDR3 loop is CASSFGLAGASDTQYF. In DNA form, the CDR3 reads TGCGCCAGCAGCTTCGGACTAGCGGGAGCTTCAGATACGCAGTATTTT.

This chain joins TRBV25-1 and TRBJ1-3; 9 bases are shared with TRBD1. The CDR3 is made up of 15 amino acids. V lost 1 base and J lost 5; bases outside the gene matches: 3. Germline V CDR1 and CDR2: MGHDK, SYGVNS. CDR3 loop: CASSESGTGRNTIYF. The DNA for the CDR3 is TGTGCCAGCAGTGAATCCGGGACAGGGAGAAACACCATATATTTT.

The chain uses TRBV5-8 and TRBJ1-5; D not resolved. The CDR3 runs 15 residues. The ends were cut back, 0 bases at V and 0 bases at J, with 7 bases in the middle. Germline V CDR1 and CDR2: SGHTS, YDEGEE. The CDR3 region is CASSLGQVSNQPQHF. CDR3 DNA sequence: TGTGCCAGCAGCTTGGGTCAGGTTAGCAATCAGCCCCAGCATTTT.

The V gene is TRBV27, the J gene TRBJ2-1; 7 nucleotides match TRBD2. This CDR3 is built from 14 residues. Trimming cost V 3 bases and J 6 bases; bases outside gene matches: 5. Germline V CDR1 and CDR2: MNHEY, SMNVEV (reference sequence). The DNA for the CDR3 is TGTGCCAGCAGTTTCGAGCGGGGAAGCAATGAGCAGTTCTTC. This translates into CASSFERGSNEQFF.

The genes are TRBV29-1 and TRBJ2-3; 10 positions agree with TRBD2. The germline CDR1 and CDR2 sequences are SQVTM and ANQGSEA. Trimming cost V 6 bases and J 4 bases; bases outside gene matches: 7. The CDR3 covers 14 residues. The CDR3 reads CSVNSGGKADTQYF. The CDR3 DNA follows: TGCAGCGTCAATAGCGGGGGGAAGGCAGATACGCAGTATTTT.

CDR3 protein: CASSQVGTGTYEQYF. The DNA of the CDR3 is TGTGCCAGCAGCCAAGTCGGGACAGGGACCTACGAGCAGTACTTC. This sequence joins TRBV14 and TRBJ2-7; TRBD1 matches at 9 bases. The germline V gene has CDR1 SGHDN and CDR2 FVKESK. The length of the CDR3 is 15 residues. V dropped 1 base and J dropped 2; count of bases not matched to a gene: 3.

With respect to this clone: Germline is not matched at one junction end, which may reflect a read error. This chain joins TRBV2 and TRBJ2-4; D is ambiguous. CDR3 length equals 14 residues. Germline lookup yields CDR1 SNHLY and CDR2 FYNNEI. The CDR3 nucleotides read TGTGCCAGCAGTGTTTCAGGAGCCCAAAACATTCAGTACTTC. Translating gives CASSVSGAQNIQYF. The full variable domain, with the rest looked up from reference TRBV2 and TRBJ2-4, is EPEVTQTPSHQVTQMGQEVILRCVPISNHLYFYWYRQILGQKVEFLVSFYNNEISEKSEIFDDQFSVERPDGSNFTLKIRSTKLEDSAMYFCASSVSGAQNIQYFGAGTRLSVL.

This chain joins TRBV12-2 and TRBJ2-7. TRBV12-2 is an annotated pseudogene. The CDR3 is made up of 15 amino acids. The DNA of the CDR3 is TGTGCAAGTCGCCACACCAGGGACGGACCTCATCCTCAGTACTTC. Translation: CASRHTRDGPHPQYF.

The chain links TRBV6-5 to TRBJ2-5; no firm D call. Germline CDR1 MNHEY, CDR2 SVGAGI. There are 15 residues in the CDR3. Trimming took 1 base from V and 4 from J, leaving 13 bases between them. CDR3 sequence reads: CASSYLRQRGETQYF. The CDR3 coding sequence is TGTGCCAGCAGTTACTTGAGGCAGAGAGGAGAGACCCAGTACTTC.